This T cell receptor (beta chain) stems from a study of identical twins. Broader study findings: Cord blood beta clonotypes present at high abundance carried fewer insertions; no such pattern appeared in memory repertoires. For out-of-frame beta sequences, excess twin sharing was weaker.

Using its own MiXCR run on the 5' RACE reads, TCRdb lists one record per CDR3 protein. The repertoire holds approximately 1.8 million distinct CDR3 sequences, roughly 35% seen once, with about 0.25% in the top ten. The germline CDR1 and CDR2 sequences are MNHNS and SASEGT. The V end lost 2 bases, the J end lost 4 bases, and 19 bases lay between the germline ends. CDR3 size: 17 residues. Worth noting for this clonotype: The antigen remains unidentified.

Every sampled donor was Caucasian and healthy. The chain is built from TRBV6-1 and TRBJ2-3, with D possibly being TRBD2 (5 bases). The receptor was derived from a newborn girl in good health. Sequences were obtained from cord blood. CDR3 bases: TGTGCCAGCAGTGAAATCGGTGGCGGGTTCCTGCCAGATACGCAGTATTTT. Its protein is CASSEIGGGFLPDTQYF.